Listed below are T cell receptor beta chains from one sample, sequenced in a study of blood T cells in healthy people across ages. Via MiXCR, TCRdb re-called the 5' RACE reads, giving one row per CDR3 protein. In the table there are 1.5 million to 2 million distinct CDR3 sequences, about 31% of which are singletons. The specimen was blood. The receptors were sampled from a young woman in good health. Each CDR3 is given with its conserved first and last residue. The order of the fields is clone size, CDR3 length, D gene, J gene, V gene, CDR3 DNA, CDR3 protein. D genes are given only for firm matches. Clone size appears in some rows only: once, few, many, or a class for an expanded clone.

many,12,.,TRBJ2-7,TRBV29-1,TGCAGCGTTGGGGGTGGCTCCTACGAGCAGTACTTC,CSVGGGSYEQYF
.,12,.,TRBJ2-3,TRBV6-5,TGTGCCAGCAGTACCCTGGGGGGACCGCAGTATTTT,CASSTLGGPQYF
few,17,.,TRBJ2-2,TRBV28,TGTGCCAGCAGTAACCTAGGGGTGGGCACGAACACCGGGGAGCTGTTTTTT,CASSNLGVGTNTGELFF
.,15,.,TRBJ1-1,TRBV13,TGTGCCAGCAGCTCTCCAGGGATTGAGGACACTGAAGCTTTCTTT,CASSSPGIEDTEAFF
.,20,.,TRBJ1-1,TRBV21-1,TGTGCCAGCAGCAAAGTCGGGGTTTCTAAGTTGGCAGGGCCGAACACTGAAGCTTTCTTT,CASSKVGVSKLAGPNTEAFF
.,15,.,TRBJ2-7,TRBV6-1,TGTGCCAGCACTGAAATTGACACCCTCTTATACGAGCAGTACTTC,CASTEIDTLLYEQYF
few,13,.,TRBJ2-3,TRBV30,TGTGCCTGGAGTCTGGTGGGCACAGATACGCAGTATTTT,CAWSLVGTDTQYF
few,14,.,TRBJ1-1,TRBV20-1,TGCAGTGCTAGAGTGGCACAGGCTTACACTGAAGCTTTCTTT,CSARVAQAYTEAFF
few,15,TRBD2,TRBJ2-1,TRBV10-2,TGCGCCAGCAGCGACTTAGCGGGGGGTTTTGATGAGCAGTTCTTC,CASSDLAGGFDEQFF
once,15,.,TRBJ1-2,TRBV12-3/TRBV12-4,TGTGCCAACCGCCCTCTGGACAGCACTAACTATGGCTACACCTTC,CANRPLDSTNYGYTF
.,12,.,TRBJ1-1,TRBV12-3/TRBV12-4,TGTGCCAGCAGTTCTAGGGATAATGGAGCTTTCTTT,CASSSRDNGAFF
.,12,.,TRBJ1-1,TRBV10-3,TGTGCCATCCGACGTGAAGGGACTGAAGCTTTCTTT,CAIRREGTEAFF
once,16,.,TRBJ1-2,TRBV27,TGTGCCAGCAGTTTATACGAGCCGGGAGTGAGCTATGGCTACACCTTC,CASSLYEPGVSYGYTF
few,15,TRBD2,TRBJ2-7,TRBV27,TGTGCCAGCAGTTCCGAGAGCGGGGCCCACTACGAGCAGTACTTC,CASSSESGAHYEQYF
.,14,TRBD2,TRBJ2-5,TRBV20-1,TGCAGTGCTATTAGCGGGGGAATACAAGAGACCCAGTACTTC,CSAISGGIQETQYF
.,15,.,TRBJ2-4,TRBV4-1,TGCGCCAGCAGCCAAGGAGTCGGGACCAAAAACATTCAGTACTTC,CASSQGVGTKNIQYF
few,14,.,TRBJ1-2,TRBV20-1,TGCAGTGCTAGCCGTGACACTATACGCAATGGCTACACCTTC,CSASRDTIRNGYTF
.,17,TRBD2,TRBJ2-3,TRBV4-1,TGCGCCAGCAGCCAAGTCGTGCTAGCGGGGGGCTCAGATACGCAGTATTTT,CASSQVVLAGGSDTQYF
.,14,.,TRBJ2-7,TRBV12-3/TRBV12-4,TGTGCCAGCACAAGAGGCACAGGGAGTGACGAGCAGTACTTC,CASTRGTGSDEQYF
few,16,TRBD2,TRBJ2-5,TRBV9,TGTGCCAGCAGCGTCAGGACTAGCGGTGGGACGGAGACCCAGTACTTC,CASSVRTSGGTETQYF
few,16,.,TRBJ2-7,TRBV7-9,TGTGCCAGCAGCTTAGGGGGGGGCCTCATCGCTGTGGAGCAGTACTTC,CASSLGGGLIAVEQYF
.,14,TRBD2,TRBJ2-3,TRBV30,TGTGCCCAGCATGGACTAGCGGGTCGGGATACGCAGTATTTT,CAQHGLAGRDTQYF
.,15,.,TRBJ2-7,TRBV7-3,TGTGCCAGCAGCCTAACAGGAACCCCGGGGTACGAGCAGTACTTC,CASSLTGTPGYEQYF
.,13,.,TRBJ1-2,TRBV12-3/TRBV12-4,TGTGCCAGCTCCCTCGGGGCGGGGGTTGGCTACACCTTC,CASSLGAGVGYTF
few,14,TRBD1,TRBJ2-7,TRBV7-9,TGTGCCACCCGGACAGGGGGTAGCTCCTACGAGCAGTACTTC,CATRTGGSSYEQYF
few,12,TRBD1,TRBJ1-2,TRBV20-1,TGCAGTGCTAGGACAGGGGGTTCCGGCTACACCTTC,CSARTGGSGYTF
few,12,TRBD1,TRBJ1-2,TRBV20-1,TGCAGTGCTAGAACTCAGGGGGTTGGCTACACCTTC,CSARTQGVGYTF
.,18,TRBD2,TRBJ2-3,TRBV14,TGTGCCAGCAGCCAAAAAGGGAGGACTAGCGGGGTTCGGGATACGCAGTATTTT,CASSQKGRTSGVRDTQYF
.,15,TRBD2,TRBJ2-7,TRBV9,TGTGCCAGCAGCGCCGGACTAGGGGAAATCTACGAGCAGTACTTC,CASSAGLGEIYEQYF
.,17,TRBD2,TRBJ2-7,TRBV5-1,TGCGCCAGCACTCCGGTACTAGCGGGGGCCAGTAAGATCGAGCAGTACTTC,CASTPVLAGASKIEQYF
few,16,.,TRBJ2-1,TRBV7-9,TGTGCCAGCAGCTTAGGGGGAGACGGAGTTATGAATGAGCAGTTCTTC,CASSLGGDGVMNEQFF
.,12,.,TRBJ1-5,TRBV7-9,TGTGCCAGCAGCTTTCAGGGATCGCCCCAGCATTTT,CASSFQGSPQHF
.,14,.,TRBJ1-5,TRBV15,TGTGCCACCAGCAGAGATTTGGCAAATCAGCCCCAGCATTTT,CATSRDLANQPQHF
.,18,TRBD2,TRBJ2-3,TRBV10-3,TGTGCCATCAGTGGACATCCGGGAGGAGAGGGCAACACAGATACGCAGTATTTT,CAISGHPGGEGNTDTQYF
.,14,.,TRBJ2-5,TRBV20-1,TGCAGTGCTAGAGATGGGGCTAGCAGGGAGACCCAGTACTTC,CSARDGASRETQYF
.,15,.,TRBJ2-1,TRBV6-2/TRBV6-3,TGTGCCAGCAGCCCCGACGCACCGTCCTACAATGAGCAGTTCTTC,CASSPDAPSYNEQFF
.,14,.,TRBJ2-7,TRBV20-1,TGCAGTGCTAGCTCTAGCGTGAGCTCCTACGAGCAGTACTTC,CSASSSVSSYEQYF
.,16,TRBD2,TRBJ2-1,TRBV5-1,TGCGCCAGCAGCTTGGTCCTAGCGGGAGTACACAATGAGCAGTTCTTC,CASSLVLAGVHNEQFF
.,15,TRBD1,TRBJ2-5,TRBV5-8,TGTGCCAGCAGCCGGGGACAGCCCTCGGGGGAGACCCAGTACTTC,CASSRGQPSGETQYF
.,16,.,TRBJ1-2,TRBV4-1,TGCGCCAGCAGCTTTCTTTTACGCCGGGACCCAGAGGGCTACACCTTC,CASSFLLRRDPEGYTF